The 10 T cell receptor beta chains below come from one sample, sequenced in a study of Graves' ophthalmopathy and Graves' hyperthyroidism. The authors amplified TCR beta CDR3 regions, and they did so from RNA transcripts for repertoire sequencing. The first-round RT-PCR employed HTBI primers together with the Qiagen OneStep RT-PCR kit. A multiplex PCR was then performed as the second round. From the multiplex PCR reads, TCRdb called clonotypes with MiXCR, one entry per CDR3 protein. The repertoire holds 660,000 or so distinct CDR3 sequences, with about two fifths as singletons. Sequencing input: peripheral blood. These receptors were taken from an adult man with Graves' ophthalmopathy.

This clonotype was detected many times. The chain combines TRBV4-3 with TRBJ2-2; D assignment may be TRBD1 or TRBD2 (6 bases each). The germline CDR1 and CDR2 sequences are LGHNA and YSLEER. The CDR3 runs 16 residues. V gave up 0 bases and J gave up 4 bases, with 12 bases separating them. In DNA form, the CDR3 reads TGCGCCAGCAGCCAAGATCGGGGGCTGGGCACCGGGGAGCTGTTTTTT. Translated: CASSQDRGLGTGELFF.

The chain is built from TRBV4-1 and TRBJ2-7; TRBD2 aligns across 7 bases. This CDR3 comprises 17 residues. Germline V CDR1 and CDR2: MGHRA, YSYEKL. Unmatched junction bases numbered 11, after V lost 3 bases and J lost 0 bases. The CDR3 spells CASSHPPGRESSYEQYF. CDR3 DNA: TGCGCCAGCAGCCATCCTCCCGGGCGGGAGAGCTCCTACGAGCAGTACTTC.

In its sample, this clonotype was seen many times. The CDR3 sequence is CSVSNVWGRPEAFF. The CDR3 DNA follows: TGCAGCGTTTCCAATGTGTGGGGTAGGCCTGAAGCTTTCTTT. The chain has TRBV29-1 and TRBJ1-1; no clear D gene. The germline CDR1 and CDR2 sequences are SQVTM and ANQGSEA. Trimming left V 5 bases short and J 6 bases short, with 19 bases between. CDR3 size: 14 residues.

This clonotype occurred many times. The gene calls are TRBV25-1 and TRBJ1-5; D unresolved. V lost 4 bases and J lost 5, with 15 bases in between. This CDR3 comprises 15 residues. Germline loops: CDR1 MGHDK, CDR2 SYGVNS. In nucleotides, the CDR3 is TGTGCCAGCAGTGGCGCAGTCTTGAAGCATCAGCCCCAGCATTTT. Amino acid sequence: CASSGAVLKHQPQHF.

Notes on this clonotype: This may come from a read error, since a much larger clone is one base off. The rearrangement uses TRBV6-5 and TRBJ2-5, with D maybe TRBD2 (6 bases). This CDR3 spans 15 amino acids. The germline V gene has CDR1 MNHEY and CDR2 SVGAGI. V lost 5 bases and J 7 bases, leaving 20 bases between the germline ends. As DNA, the CDR3 is TGTGCCAGCAGTCCCCAGGAGGGGAGTGGGTCGACCCAGTACTTC. The encoded protein is CASSPQEGSGSTQYF.

Details on this clonotype: A read error may produce the germline difference seen at one junction end. The CDR3 reads CASSELGITEAFF. CDR3 coding DNA: TGTGCCAGCAGTGAGCTAGGGATTACTGAAGCTTTCTTT. The chain joins TRBV10-3 to TRBJ1-1; D is unclear. Germline assignment: CDR1 ENHRY and CDR2 SYGVKD. This CDR3 contains 13 residues.

This clonotype has only one observation. The chain combines TRBV9 with TRBJ1-3, with D unresolved. The CDR3 contains 14 residues. V gave up 3 bases and J gave up 4 bases, with 11 bases separating them. CDR1 and CDR2 (germline): SGDLS, YYNGEE. CDR3 sequence: CASSGDSGGNTIYF. The CDR3 DNA follows: TGTGCCAGCAGCGGTGACTCTGGAGGAAACACCATATATTTT.

The chain uses TRBV29-1 and TRBJ2-3; 10 nucleotides line up with TRBD1. The length of the CDR3 is 16 residues. Germline lookup yields CDR1 SQVTM and CDR2 ANQGSEA. With V trimmed by 7 bases and J by 0 bases, 10 bases remained unmatched. The CDR3 DNA sequence: TGCAGCGGCAGAGCGGACAGGGGGACTAGCACAGATACGCAGTATTTT. This codes for CSGRADRGTSTDTQYF.

The gene calls are TRBV10-3 and TRBJ1-2; D might be TRBD1 (5 bases). The germline gives CDR1 ENHRY, CDR2 SYGVKD. V lost 10 bases and J lost 6, with 15 bases in between. The CDR3 sequence is 12 residues long. This CDR3 reads CATLSPGDGYTF. The CDR3 bases are TGTGCCACCCTCTCGCCGGGGGATGGCTACACCTTC.

Regarding this clonotype: A much larger clone sits a single nucleotide away, making a read error possible. V usage is TRBV10-3 and J usage is TRBJ2-6; no firm D call. V was clipped by 2 bases and J by 4 bases, with 6 bases between them. This CDR3 has 14 amino acids. Germline lookup yields CDR1 ENHRY and CDR2 SYGVKD. CDR3 sequence reads: CAISEHPGANVLTF. The CDR3 nucleotides are TGTGCCATCAGTGAGCACCCCGGGGCCAACGTCCTGACTTTC.